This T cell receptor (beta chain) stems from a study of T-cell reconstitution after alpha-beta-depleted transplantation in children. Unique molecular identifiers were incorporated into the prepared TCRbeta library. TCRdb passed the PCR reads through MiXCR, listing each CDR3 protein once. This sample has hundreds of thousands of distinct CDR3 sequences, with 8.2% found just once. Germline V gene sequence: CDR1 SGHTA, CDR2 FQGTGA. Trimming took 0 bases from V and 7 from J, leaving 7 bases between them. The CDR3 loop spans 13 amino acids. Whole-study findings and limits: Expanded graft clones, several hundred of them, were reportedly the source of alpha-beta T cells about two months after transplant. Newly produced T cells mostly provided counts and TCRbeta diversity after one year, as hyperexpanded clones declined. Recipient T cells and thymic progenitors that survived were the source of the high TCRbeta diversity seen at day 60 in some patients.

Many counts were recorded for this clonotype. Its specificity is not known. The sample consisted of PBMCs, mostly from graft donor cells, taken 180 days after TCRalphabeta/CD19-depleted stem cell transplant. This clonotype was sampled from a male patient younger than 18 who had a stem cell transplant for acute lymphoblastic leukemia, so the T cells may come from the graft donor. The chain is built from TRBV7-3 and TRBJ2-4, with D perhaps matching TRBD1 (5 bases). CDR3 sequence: CASSLTPGNIQYF. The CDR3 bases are TGTGCCAGCAGCTTAACTCCAGGGAACATTCAGTACTTC.